This T cell receptor (beta chain) was captured in a study of cytomegalovirus exposure and HLA in healthy donors. CDR3 size: 17 residues. Germline V CDR1 and CDR2: ENHRY, SYGVKD. The germline V and J ends were trimmed by 0 bases and 1 base, with 13 bases remaining between them. PCR was performed using 60 Vbeta and 13 Jbeta primers. Measured with immunoSEQ multiplex PCR; TCRdb has only the in-frame clones, and not every one. The top ten clones hold around 7% of a sample with about 170,000 clones, roughly three quarters of them seen once. The sample was PBMCs. This clonotype was sampled from a man aged 35 to 55 in good health and CMV-seropositive. V usage is TRBV10-3 and J usage is TRBJ2-4; tentatively, D is TRBD2 (6 bases). The CDR3 reads CAISESIGEVAKNIQYF. CDR3 DNA sequence: TGTGCCATCAGTGAGTCAATAGGGGAGGTTGCCAAAAACATTCAGTACTTC.